These 2 T cell receptor beta chains came from one sample sequenced in a study of blood T cell repertoires in COVID-19. Sequencing was performed with immunoSEQ multiplex PCR; in TCRdb, only in-frame clones are kept and a portion is missing. The sample lists over 55,000 clones; about 89% were seen once. The sequencing input was peripheral blood. These receptors all stem from a man aged 50 to 59 with active COVID-19.

The V call is TRBV7-9, the J call TRBJ1-2; tentatively, D is TRBD1 (6 bases). The CDR3 is 13 amino acids. V shed 3 bases and J shed 7 bases, with 12 bases lying between them. Looked up from germline, CDR1 is SEHNR and CDR2 is FQNEAQ (reference sequence). DNA for the CDR3: TGTGCCAGCAGCTTGGGTACAGGGTTTGGCTACACCTTC. Amino acid sequence: CASSLGTGFGYTF.

This chain connects TRBV4-1 to TRBJ2-7; D perhaps matches TRBD1 (6 bases). V shed 5 bases and J shed 2 bases, with 13 bases lying between them. CDR1 and CDR2 from the germline V gene are MGHRA and YSYEKL. The CDR3 consists of 14 residues. As DNA, the CDR3 is TGCGCCAGCAGCTTAAGGACAGACCCCTACGAGCAGTACTTC. It encodes CASSLRTDPYEQYF.